This T cell receptor (beta chain) is from a study of T cell changes during pregnancy in multiple sclerosis. CDR1 is ENHRY, CDR2 SYGVKD, per germline. V was clipped by 7 bases and J by 3 bases, with 10 bases between them. CDR3 size: 12 residues. The repertoire was sequenced with immunoSEQ multiplex PCR; TCRdb's copy has only in-frame clones and lacks some. Among approximately 100,000 clones, roughly nine tenths were seen once, and the ten largest hold 3.5%. This chain uses TRBV10-3 with TRBJ2-7; D unclear. This TCR was sampled from a female donor with multiple sclerosis, enrolled in a pregnancy study. Sequenced material: peripheral blood, taken after pregnancy. The CDR3 is CAITGPNYEQYF. The CDR3 nucleotides read TGTGCCATCACCGGTCCCAACTACGAGCAGTACTTC.